This T cell receptor (beta chain) was captured by sequencing in a study of shared clonotypes between healthy human individuals. Overall study results and limits: Relative to memory subsets, naive subsets generally showed larger estimated richness.

The CDR3 has 16 residues. The V end was cut by 2 bases, the J end by 6 bases, with 17 bases between. The germline CDR1 and CDR2 sequences are LGHNA and YSLEER. Each PCR replicate from the sorted subsets contained around 0.2 ug DNA, which is tens of thousands of T cell genomes. Method: immunoSEQ multiplex PCR; TCRdb's copy keeps in-frame clones and lacks some. Here the sample spans 1.6 million or so clones, over 95% being singletons. Points on this clone: Its antigen is not identified.

CD4+ cells were split into CD45RA+ naive and CD45RA-negative memory subsets. V is TRBV4-3 and J is TRBJ2-1, with D perhaps TRBD2 (6 bases). The receptor comes from a man between 25 and 39 years old in good health. Sequenced: naive CD4+ T cells sorted from blood. The subset here: CD45RA+ positively selected. CDR3 bases: TGCGCCAGCAGCCAACGGGCGCGGGGTGGGGCCAATGAGCAGTTCTTC. It yields the protein CASSQRARGGANEQFF.